Presented here are 21 T cell receptor beta chains from one specimen sequenced in a study of shared clonotypes between healthy human individuals. TCRdb's copy holds only in-frame clones and misses some; the assay was immunoSEQ multiplex PCR. The sample lists approximately 2.5 million clones; roughly 93% were seen once. The source material was naive CD4+ T cells from PBMCs. Sample subset: CD45RA+ positively selected. Every receptor here comes from a man aged 18 to 30 in good health. Some clones in this sample may be carry-over from other donors' samples.

The chain links TRBV11-2 to TRBJ1-2; D gene ambiguous. This CDR3 has 13 amino acids. The germline gives CDR1 SGHAT, CDR2 FQNNGV. The V end was cut by 5 bases, the J end by 4 bases, with 11 bases between. The CDR3 coding sequence is TGTGCCAGCAGCCTGAAAATCCCCTATGGCTACACCTTC. Protein: CASSLKIPYGYTF. The full variable domain, in which reference TRBV11-2 and TRBJ1-2 provide the parts outside the CDR3, is EAGVAQSPRYKIIEKRQSVAFWCNPISGHATLYWYQQILGQGPKLLIQFQNNGVVDDSQLPKDRFSAERLKGVDSTLKIQPAKLEDSAVYLCASSLKIPYGYTFGSGTRLTVV.

V usage is TRBV6-1 and J usage is TRBJ2-5; D tentatively reads TRBD1 or TRBD2 (6 bases each). CDR3 length: 14 amino acids. The ends were cut back, 2 bases at V and 6 bases at J, with 13 bases in the middle. Germline assignment: CDR1 MNHNS and CDR2 SASEGT. The CDR3 DNA sequence: TGTGCCAGCAGTGAAATGGGGGGCCGGAAGACCCAGTACTTC. It yields the protein CASSEMGGRKTQYF.

The chain carries TRBV14 and TRBJ2-7; D might be TRBD1 (6 bases). The CDR3 consists of 14 residues. Germline CDR1 and CDR2: SGHDN and FVKESK. V dropped 2 bases and J dropped 7 bases, with 15 bases sitting between them. The CDR3 is CASSQPQGSREQYF. The CDR3 DNA reads TGTGCCAGCAGCCAACCACAGGGCTCGAGGGAGCAGTACTTC.

A word on this clone: Other DNA sequences within the sample encode an identical CDR3. V and J are TRBV18 and TRBJ2-1, with 7 bases lining up with TRBD1. The CDR3 has 15 amino acids. Looked up from germline, CDR1 is KGHSH and CDR2 is LQKENI. Losses at the gene ends were 1 base for V and 0 bases for J; bases not matched to a gene: 0. The CDR3 loop is CASSPRTGSYNEQFF. For the CDR3, the DNA is TGTGCCAGCTCACCACGGACAGGCTCCTACAATGAGCAGTTCTTC. The whole variable domain, remainder taken from reference TRBV18 and TRBJ2-1, is NAGVMQNPRHLVRRRGQEARLRCSPMKGHSHVYWYRQLPEEGLKFMVYLQKENIIDESGMPKERFSAEFPKEGPSILRIQQVVRGDSAAYFCASSPRTGSYNEQFFGPGTRLTVL.

This chain links TRBV7-7 with TRBJ2-7; weak D call: TRBD1 (5 bases). The CDR3 contains 14 residues. Germline V lookup: CDR1 SSHAT, CDR2 FNYEAQ (reference sequence). V was trimmed by 1 base and J by 3 bases, leaving 10 bases between them. The chain's CDR3 is CASSLDRLGYEQYF. The CDR3 DNA sequence: TGTGCCAGCAGCTTAGACAGGCTCGGCTACGAGCAGTACTTC. The full variable domain, in which reference TRBV7-7 and TRBJ2-7 provide the parts outside the CDR3, is GAGVSQSPRYKVTKRGQDVTLRCDPISSHATLYWYQQALGQGPEFLTYFNYEAQPDKSGLPSDRFSAERPEGSISTLTIQRTEQRDSAMYRCASSLDRLGYEQYFGPGTRLTVT.

Note on this clone: Distinct nucleotide sequences in the sample also encode this CDR3. The chain employs TRBV29-1 and TRBJ2-7; D gene unclear. The CDR3 extends over 11 amino acids. V was pared by 3 bases and J by 1 base, with 4 bases between. Germline V CDR1 and CDR2: SQVTM, ANQGSEA. In DNA form, the CDR3 reads TGCAGCGTTGAGACTTCCTACGAGCAGTACTTC. Its protein product is CSVETSYEQYF.

The V and J genes are TRBV5-5 and TRBJ2-5; 15 bases are shared with TRBD2. The germline CDR1 and CDR2 sequences are SGHKS and YYEKEE (reference sequence). CDR3 size: 16 residues. The V gene end was trimmed by 4 bases and the J gene end by 5 bases; junction bases not matched to a gene: 6. Written as DNA, the CDR3 is TGTGCCAGCAGCGCCGGACTAGCGGGAGGGCCGGAGACCCAGTACTTC. This sequence encodes CASSAGLAGGPETQYF. The complete variable domain, with remaining parts taken from reference TRBV5-5 and TRBJ2-5, reads DAGVTQSPTHLIKTRGQQVTLRCSPISGHKSVSWYQQVLGQGPQFIFQYYEKEERGRGNFPDRFSARQFPNYSSELNVNALLLGDSALYLCASSAGLAGGPETQYFGPGTRLLVL.

In regard to this clone: The same CDR3 can be traced to other DNA sequences in this sample. The genes are TRBV4-1 and TRBJ2-2; TRBD2 matches 15 bases. V lost 4 bases and J lost 6; bases outside the gene matches: 3. The CDR3 extends over 16 amino acids. Germline-derived CDR1 and CDR2 are MGHRA and YSYEKL. The chain's CDR3 is CASSRGLAGGPGELFF. The CDR3 DNA reads TGCGCCAGCAGCCGTGGACTAGCGGGAGGGCCCGGGGAGCTGTTTTTT.

The chain employs TRBV30 and TRBJ2-7; D may be TRBD2 (7 bases). CDR3 length: 14 residues. The germline V and J ends were trimmed by 0 bases and 7 bases, with 16 bases remaining between them. Germline values: CDR1 GTSNPN, CDR2 SVGIG (reference sequence). The CDR3 protein is CAWSVRGRGLEQYF. DNA of the CDR3: TGTGCCTGGAGTGTTCGAGGGAGGGGGTTGGAGCAGTACTTC.

This chain links TRBV28 with TRBJ2-7, with 9 positions matching TRBD2. The CDR3 sequence is 15 residues long. Germline V gives CDR1 MDHEN, CDR2 SYDVKM. The J segment lost 1 base and the V segment lost 7 bases, leaving 8 bases of the junction unmatched. The DNA for the CDR3 is TGTGCCAGCACCCTTAGCGGGAGAGAGTCCTACGAGCAGTACTTC. Protein sequence: CASTLSGRESYEQYF.

The chain combines TRBV29-1 with TRBJ2-3; 10 bases fit TRBD1. The germline V gene has CDR1 SQVTM and CDR2 ANQGSEA. This CDR3 has 15 residues. Unmatched junction bases numbered 7, after V lost 3 bases and J lost 4 bases. The CDR3 coding sequence is TGCAGCGTTGACGGACAGGGGGGGCCGTCAGATACGCAGTATTTT. Translating gives CSVDGQGGPSDTQYF.

The chain joins TRBV6-5 to TRBJ1-1, with D uncertain. Germline lookup yields CDR1 MNHEY and CDR2 SVGAGI. Trimming left V 2 bases short and J 4 bases short, with 14 bases between. CDR3 length: 15 residues. CDR3 DNA: TGTGCCAGCAGTTACAGTGGTAGGGAGGTCACTGAAGCTTTCTTT. Translation: CASSYSGREVTEAFF.

In this sample, this clone turned up once. The same CDR3 arises from other DNA sequences in this sample as well. This rearrangement joins TRBV5-1 to TRBJ1-1, with D unclear. The CDR3 loop spans 13 amino acids. Germline CDR1 and CDR2: SGHRS and YFSETQ. The V end lost 5 bases, the J end lost 1 base, and 9 bases lay between the germline ends. The CDR3 spells CASSSDPNTEAFF. For the CDR3, the DNA is TGCGCCAGCAGTTCTGACCCGAACACTGAAGCTTTCTTT.

This chain connects TRBV5-8 to TRBJ1-3; D gene unclear. Trimming stripped 4 bases from V and 0 bases from J, with 14 bases between. The CDR3 is 16 residues long. The germline gives CDR1 SGHTS, CDR2 YDEGEE. CDR3 amino acids: CASSLLGDYSGNTIYF. Here the CDR3 DNA reads TGTGCCAGCAGCCTGTTGGGAGATTACTCTGGAAACACCATATATTTT.

V gene TRBV7-2 combines with J gene TRBJ2-1; no firm D call. Germline V CDR1 and CDR2: SGHTA, FQGNSA. Trimming cost V 3 bases and J 9 bases, with 9 bases left between them. The CDR3 runs 12 residues. CDR3 amino acids: CASSFDSAEQFF. The DNA of the CDR3 is TGTGCCAGCAGCTTCGACTCGGCTGAGCAGTTCTTC.

This clone has a single count. This chain joins TRBV29-1 and TRBJ2-7, with 7 bases identical to TRBD1. Germline-derived CDR1 and CDR2 are SQVTM and ANQGSEA. The CDR3 extends over 13 amino acids. The V segment lost 5 bases and the J segment 4 bases; nucleotides outside the gene matches: 8. The CDR3 sequence: CSVTRTGTYEQYF. For the CDR3, the DNA is TGCAGCGTTACCCGGACAGGAACATACGAGCAGTACTTC.

The chain is built from TRBV4-3 and TRBJ1-2, with D possibly TRBD1 on 6 matching bases. The length of the CDR3 is 16 residues. Germline V gene lookup returns CDR1 LGHNA and CDR2 YSLEER. Trimming cost V 4 bases and J 3 bases, with 18 bases left between them. CDR3 bases: TGCGCCAGCAGCCCTAACGCGGGGGCCGCACACTATGGCTACACCTTC. It yields the protein CASSPNAGAAHYGYTF.

On this clone: Within the sample, other DNA sequences also encode this same CDR3. The gene calls are TRBV18 and TRBJ2-2; no reliable D call. The V gene's germline CDR1 is KGHSH and CDR2 LQKENI. The ends were cut back, 2 bases at V and 5 bases at J, with 3 bases in the middle. The CDR3 extends over 12 amino acids. CDR3 sequence: CASSPSTGELFF. In nucleotides, the CDR3 is TGTGCCAGCTCACCATCAACCGGGGAGCTGTTTTTT.

On this clone itself: Other nucleotide sequences in the sample specify the same CDR3. The chain recombines TRBV7-2 with TRBJ2-7, with D hard to call. Germline V gives CDR1 SGHTA, CDR2 FQGNSA. Trimming shortened V by 5 bases and J by 3 bases, and 8 bases separated the two germline ends. This CDR3 is built from 12 residues. CDR3 nucleotide sequence: TGTGCCAGCAGCCTCTTGGGCTACGAGCAGTACTTC. It codes for CASSLLGYEQYF. The full variable domain, rest sourced from reference TRBV7-2 and TRBJ2-7, is GAGVSQSPSNKVTEKGKDVELRCDPISGHTALYWYRQSLGQGLEFLIYFQGNSAPDKSGLPSDRFSAERTGGSVSTLTIQRTQQEDSAVYLCASSLLGYEQYFGPGTRLTVT.

The rearrangement links TRBV6-1 to TRBJ1-4; a possible D gene is TRBD1 (5 bases). CDR3 length: 15 residues. V lost 8 bases and J 6 bases, leaving 19 bases between the germline ends. Germline CDR1 and CDR2: MNHNS and SASEGT. The CDR3 DNA reads as TGTGCCAGCGGACGCCACCGTGGGGGGGATGAAAAACTGTTTTTT. This codes for CASGRHRGGDEKLFF.

The J gene is TRBJ2-1, the V gene TRBV9; possibly TRBD1 for D (5 bases). The V gene's germline CDR1 is SGDLS and CDR2 YYNGEE. Trimming cost V 4 bases and J 2 bases, with 13 bases left between them. This CDR3 comprises 15 residues. The CDR3 loop reads CASSTQLGAYNEQFF. For the CDR3, the DNA is TGTGCCAGCAGCACACAGTTAGGGGCCTACAATGAGCAGTTCTTC.